This TCR beta chain was profiled in a study of OX40 agonist ivuxolimab in advanced cancers. Looking at the study overall: The costimulatory receptor OX40 (CD134) was targeted by ivuxolimab, a fully human IgG2 agonistic monoclonal antibody. Intravenous ivuxolimab was administered to patients every 2 weeks at six dose levels: 0.01, 0.1, 0.3, 1.5, 3 and 10 mg/kg. Of the 50 to 55 dose-escalation patients, hepatocellular carcinoma was present in 19, melanoma in roughly 15, renal cell carcinoma in 9 and head and neck cancer in 9. The dose-escalation cohort was around 83% male with a mean age of 60 years, ranging from roughly 20 to 85. Patients were allowed to have had prior anti-PD-1, anti-PD-L1 or anti-CTLA-4 therapy, and around 41% of the dose-escalation patients had previously received checkpoint inhibitors. Partial responses were achieved by three dose-escalation patients, of whom one had hepatocellular carcinoma and two had cutaneous melanoma. Peripheral TCRbeta sequencing was intended to test whether TCR sequence diversity was altered and clonal T-cell expansion was caused by ivuxolimab. The paper reports the monotherapy dose-escalation portion (N of about 47 patients) of the phase I ivuxolimab trial. Summary of the overall study and its limitations: Partial responders in the 0.1-3.0 mg/kg groups had among the lowest normalized peripheral clonal expansion, especially among CD8+ T cells. The antigen specificity of the peripheral T cells that underwent clonal expansion was not determined. Low levels of normalized T-cell clonal expansion were also seen in some patients who did not respond. After ivuxolimab, expanded clones were on average more numerous among CD8+ T cells than among CD4+ T cells. Clonal expansion of both CD4+ and CD8+ blood T cells was observed from baseline to week 6 at doses 0.1 to 3.0 mg/kg.

Trimming costs V 1 base and J 1 base, and their ends lie 10 bases apart. The CDR3 sequence holds 15 residues, the cysteine and phenylalanine included. Here the CDR3 DNA is all that survives: 45 bases in frame from base 1. According to the germline V gene, CDR1 reads SGHAT and CDR2 reads FQNNGV. Patients with a history of autoimmune disease or receiving systemic immunosuppression were excluded from the trial. Peripheral blood for TCR sequencing was collected from all dose cohorts at baseline, on cycle 4 day 1, and on cycle 7 day 1. Samples came from an open-label, multicenter, first-in-human phase I dose-escalation trial of ivuxolimab. Adults with locally advanced or metastatic melanoma, renal cell carcinoma, hepatocellular carcinoma or head and neck squamous cell carcinoma were enrolled in the trial. Before TCR sequencing, CD4+ T cells and CD8+ T cells were sorted from peripheral blood as separate populations.

As for this clone: Its antigen has not been determined. No base quality information exists; no much larger clone differs at one position.

Genomic DNA was extracted from sorted cells for sequencing of the TCRbeta CDR3 region. TCRbeta CDR3 regions were sequenced using the immunoSEQ Assay. TCRdb holds this immuneACCESS table with in-frame rearrangements only. Some clones are missing; in checked studies, unresolved V genes explain under half, and the rest has no known cause. This sample is represented by 53,000 or so clones; roughly 92% of them were singletons. Jointly, the top ten make up 18% of the sample. The source was CD4+ or CD8+ T cells sorted from blood, collected in a trial of the OX40 agonist ivuxolimab. The rearranged chain carries TRBV11-2 and TRBJ2-5; the D gene cannot be resolved reliably. The source is an adult with an advanced solid tumor such as melanoma, head and neck, liver or kidney cancer. The CDR3 reads CASSLVYGAQETQYF. The DNA sequence is given as TGTGCCAGCAGCTTAGTTTATGGAGCCCAAGAGACCCAGTACTTC.